One T cell receptor beta chain is described in this entry. The junction departs from germline at one end; a sequencing error may be responsible. The data were obtained in a study of blood T cell repertoires in COVID-19. Study as a whole: T cells, B-cell-depleted T cells, or PBMCs supplied cDNA or gDNA.

The CDR3 totals 13 residues. The germline gives CDR1 MNHNS, CDR2 SASEGT. Per the original methods: Researchers report that nucleated cell counts were estimated from reference gene primer amplification. Libraries were prepared by immunoSEQ multiplex PCR; TCRdb keeps only in-frame clonotypes and omits some of them. V, J and clone size are taken as reported in that table, and D and trimming were inferred from the DNA itself. The data hold about 260,000 clones, with 80% to 90% observed a single time. This sequence was found in a woman aged 65 to 85 with COVID-19, enrolled during active disease. Material for sequencing was peripheral blood. The chain has TRBV6-1 and TRBJ2-7; TRBD2 aligns across 12 bases. CDR3 nucleotides: TGTGCCAGCAGTGACCGGACTAGCGGGACCGGTAACTTC. This translates into CASSDRTSGTGNF.